This TCR beta chain derives from a study of blood T cell repertoires in COVID-19. TCRdb's table, derived via immunoSEQ multiplex PCR, lists solely in-frame clones and lacks some. The repertoire holds around 180,000 clones, with around 86% as singletons. V was pared by 1 base and J by 8 bases, with 11 bases of the junction left unmatched. Germline-derived CDR1 and CDR2 are MGHRA and YSYEKL. The CDR3 sequence is 16 residues long. The chain couples TRBV4-1 to TRBJ2-1; 7 bases line up with TRBD2. Specimen: peripheral blood. This receptor was identified in a young woman with active or convalescent COVID-19. The CDR3 is CASSQVYIGLDHEQFF. In nucleotides, the CDR3 is TGCGCCAGCAGCCAAGTCTATATAGGACTAGACCATGAGCAGTTCTTC.